The clone carrying this TCR beta chain has a count of ten or more. Amplified TCR beta CDR3 regions were obtained using RNA transcripts as template. HTBI primers served in a first-round RT-PCR, which a second-round multiplex PCR followed. One entry per CDR3 protein results from TCRdb running MiXCR on the multiplex PCR reads. The data contain roughly 610,000 distinct CDR3 sequences, roughly 20% of them singletons. These data belong to a study of Graves' ophthalmopathy and Graves' hyperthyroidism. The germline V gene has CDR1 DFQATT and CDR2 SNEGSKA (reference sequence). This CDR3 comprises 13 residues. Trimming stripped 1 base from V and 3 bases from J, with 10 bases between.

This chain links TRBV20-1 with TRBJ2-7; D tentatively reads TRBD1 or TRBD2 (5 bases each). The sequencing sample was made of peripheral blood. The receptor was derived from a woman aged 18 to 35 with stable Graves' hyperthyroidism. Some clones in this sample may be carry-over from other donors' samples. The CDR3 sequence: CSARGGIHYEQYF. The CDR3 nucleotides are TGCAGTGCTAGAGGGGGGATCCACTACGAGCAGTACTTC.